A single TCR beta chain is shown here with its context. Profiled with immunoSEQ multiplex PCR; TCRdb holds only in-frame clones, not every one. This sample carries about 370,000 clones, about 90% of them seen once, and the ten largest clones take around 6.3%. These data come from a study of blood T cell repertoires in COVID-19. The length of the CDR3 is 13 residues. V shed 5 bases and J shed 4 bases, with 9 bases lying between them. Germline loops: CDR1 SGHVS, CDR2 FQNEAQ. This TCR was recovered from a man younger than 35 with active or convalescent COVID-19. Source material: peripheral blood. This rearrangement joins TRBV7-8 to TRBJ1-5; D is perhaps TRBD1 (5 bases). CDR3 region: CASSTAGNQPQHF. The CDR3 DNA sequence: TGTGCCAGCAGCACGGCAGGGAATCAGCCCCAGCATTTT.